The 4 T cell receptor beta chains given below trace back to one sample, sequenced in a study of radiotherapy plus CTLA-4 blockade in lung cancer. The assay was immunoSEQ multiplex PCR, and TCRdb's table has in-frame clones only and misses some. The sample yields 35,000 to 50,000 clones, roughly 73% seen once. This material consisted of peripheral blood, taken from a patient treated with radiotherapy plus ipilimumab. The source is a human donor with non-small cell lung cancer who had a complete response to radiotherapy plus ipilimumab.

The genes are TRBV2 and TRBJ2-7; TRBD2 matches 10 bases. With V trimmed by 6 bases and J by 2 bases, 13 bases remained unmatched. The CDR3 length is 17 residues. Germline lookup yields CDR1 SNHLY and CDR2 FYNNEI. The CDR3 here is CASRPRLGTSAAYEQYF. CDR3 DNA: TGTGCCAGCAGACCCCGGCTCGGGACTAGCGCTGCCTACGAGCAGTACTTC. Together with reference TRBV2 and TRBJ2-7, the CDR3 gives the full variable domain: EPEVTQTPSHQVTQMGQEVILRCVPISNHLYFYWYRQILGQKVEFLVSFYNNEISEKSEIFDDQFSVERPDGSNFTLKIRSTKLEDSAMYFCASRPRLGTSAAYEQYFGPGTRLTVT.

V is TRBV7-9 and J is TRBJ2-6; D possibly corresponds to TRBD1 (6 bases). The germline V and J ends were trimmed by 4 bases and 2 bases, with 9 bases remaining between them. The V gene's germline CDR1 is SEHNR and CDR2 FQNEAQ (reference sequence). This CDR3 spans 15 amino acids. CDR3 in amino acids: CASSSEGAGANVLTF. The CDR3 DNA is TGTGCCAGCAGCTCTGAGGGGGCTGGGGCCAACGTCCTGACTTTC. The entire variable domain, with the rest obtained from reference TRBV7-9 and TRBJ2-6, is as follows: DTGVSQNPRHKITKRGQNVTFRCDPISEHNRLYWYRQTLGQGPEFLTYFQNEAQLEKSRLLSDRFSAERPKGSFSTLEIQRTEQGDSAMYLCASSSEGAGANVLTFGAGSRLTVL.

A few counts support this clone. The DNA for the CDR3 is TGTGCCAGCAGCAAAGTATTCCAGGGAAAAGACTTC. Its protein is CASSKVFQGKDF. The J gene is TRBJ2-7, the V gene TRBV21-1; TRBD1 reflects the table's D call only, with no check against the DNA. TRBV21-1 counts as a pseudogene. The CDR3 has 12 amino acids.

The chain recombines TRBV2 with TRBJ2-7; D possibly corresponds to TRBD1 (5 bases). CDR3 length equals 16 residues. Trimming cost V 0 bases and J 4 bases, with 16 bases left between them. Germline lookup yields CDR1 SNHLY and CDR2 FYNNEI. The CDR3 DNA reads TGTGCCAGCAGTGAAGCATTTAGGGGCAGGAGATACGAGCAGTACTTC. It yields the protein CASSEAFRGRRYEQYF.